Below, 7 T cell receptor beta chains from the same sample are listed, as sequenced in a study of blood T cell repertoires in COVID-19. Data came from immunoSEQ multiplex PCR; TCRdb stores just in-frame clones and leaves some out. Here the sample spans around 180,000 clones, 85% being singletons. Input material: peripheral blood. The origin of the receptors is a person aged 70 to 85 with COVID-19, enrolled during active disease.

This chain connects TRBV19 to TRBJ1-5; D uncertain. The germline V and J ends were trimmed by 3 bases and 0 bases, with 12 bases remaining between them. CDR3 size: 16 residues. Germline assignment: CDR1 LNHDA and CDR2 SQIVND (reference sequence). The CDR3 reads CASSIPQPYSNQPQHF. In DNA form, the CDR3 reads TGTGCCAGTAGTATCCCTCAACCCTATAGCAATCAGCCCCAGCATTTT.

The V gene is TRBV20-1, the J gene TRBJ2-1; 7 positions agree with TRBD2. The germline gives CDR1 DFQATT, CDR2 SNEGSKA (reference sequence). This CDR3 has 14 amino acids. After removal of 3 bases from V and 5 bases from J, the junction contained 7 bases not matched to a gene. The CDR3 loop reads CSASMAGVDNEQFF. The CDR3 DNA reads TGCAGTGCTAGTATGGCGGGAGTCGACAATGAGCAGTTCTTC.

The CDR3 loop is CASSPRLTSGAHNEQFF. The CDR3 DNA reads as TGTGCCAGCAGCCCCCGACTTACTAGCGGAGCTCACAATGAGCAGTTCTTC. The V gene is TRBV4-2, the J gene TRBJ2-1, with 8 bases aligning to TRBD2. V was clipped by 4 bases and J by 5 bases; unmatched bases: 13. The CDR3 runs 17 residues. The germline V gene encodes CDR1 LGHNA and CDR2 YNFKEQ.

V is TRBV7-6 and J is TRBJ2-2; D is unresolved. Trimming shortened V by 5 bases and J by 4 bases, and 8 bases separated the two germline ends. CDR3 length: 13 amino acids. Germline V gene sequence: CDR1 SGHVS, CDR2 FNYEAQ. CDR3 residues: CASSQARTGELFF. Here the CDR3 DNA reads TGTGCCAGCAGCCAAGCACGCACCGGGGAGCTGTTTTTT.

This clone has only one observation. The chain carries TRBV2 and TRBJ1-2; tentative D call: TRBD1 (6 bases). Germline CDR1 reads SNHLY; CDR2 reads FYNNEI. This CDR3 spans 14 amino acids. V gave up 3 bases and J gave up 6 bases, with 14 bases separating them. The CDR3 DNA is TGTGCCAGCAGTGACGTAACAGGGATGGATGGCTACACCTTC. This codes for CASSDVTGMDGYTF.

V is TRBV19 and J is TRBJ1-4; 7 bases agree with TRBD1. The germline V gene has CDR1 LNHDA and CDR2 SQIVND (reference sequence). CDR3 size: 14 residues. With 4 bases clipped from V and 7 bases from J, the junction kept 6 bases outside the gene matches. CDR3 residues: CASSTTGRSEKLFF. The CDR3 nucleotides are TGTGCCAGTAGTACGACAGGGCGGAGTGAAAAACTGTTTTTT.

The J gene is TRBJ1-1, the V gene TRBV5-8, with D hard to call. CDR3 length: 16 amino acids. Trimming stripped 0 bases from V and 2 bases from J, with 14 bases between. Germline-derived CDR1 and CDR2 are SGHTS and YDEGEE. CDR3 nucleotides: TGTGCCAGCAGCTTGGTCTTGGGCAGTCAAAACACTGAAGCTTTCTTT. This translates into CASSLVLGSQNTEAFF.